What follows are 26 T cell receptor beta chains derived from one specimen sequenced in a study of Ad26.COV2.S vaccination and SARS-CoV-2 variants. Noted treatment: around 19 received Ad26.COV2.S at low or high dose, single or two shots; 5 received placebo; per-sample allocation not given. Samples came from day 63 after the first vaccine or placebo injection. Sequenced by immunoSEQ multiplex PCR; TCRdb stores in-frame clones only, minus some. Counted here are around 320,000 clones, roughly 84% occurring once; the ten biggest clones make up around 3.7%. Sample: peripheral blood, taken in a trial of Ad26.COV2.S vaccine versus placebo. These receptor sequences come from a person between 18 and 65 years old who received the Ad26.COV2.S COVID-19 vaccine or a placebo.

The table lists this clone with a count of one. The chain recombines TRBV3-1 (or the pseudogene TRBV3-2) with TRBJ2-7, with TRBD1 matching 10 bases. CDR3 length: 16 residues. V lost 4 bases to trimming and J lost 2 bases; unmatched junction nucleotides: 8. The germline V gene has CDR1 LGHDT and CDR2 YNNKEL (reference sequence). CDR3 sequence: CASSPGPGQGTYEQYF. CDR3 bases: TGTGCCAGCAGCCCCGGACCGGGACAGGGGACCTACGAGCAGTACTTC.

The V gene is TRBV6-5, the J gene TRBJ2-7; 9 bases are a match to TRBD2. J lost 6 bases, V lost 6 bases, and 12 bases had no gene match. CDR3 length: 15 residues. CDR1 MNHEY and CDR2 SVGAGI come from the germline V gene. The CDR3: CASSGRRAGGREQYF. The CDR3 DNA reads TGTGCCAGCAGCGGGCGGAGGGCGGGGGGGCGCGAGCAGTACTTC.

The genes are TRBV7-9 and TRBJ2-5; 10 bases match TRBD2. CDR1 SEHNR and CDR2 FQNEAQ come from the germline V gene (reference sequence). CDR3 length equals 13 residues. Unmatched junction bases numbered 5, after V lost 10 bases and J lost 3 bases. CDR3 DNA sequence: TGTGCCACCGGGACTAGCGACAAAGAGACCCAGTACTTC. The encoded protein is CATGTSDKETQYF. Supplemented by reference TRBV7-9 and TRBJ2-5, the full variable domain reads DTGVSQNPRHKITKRGQNVTFRCDPISEHNRLYWYRQTLGQGPEFLTYFQNEAQLEKSRLLSDRFSAERPKGSFSTLEIQRTEQGDSAMYLCATGTSDKETQYFGPGTRLLVL.

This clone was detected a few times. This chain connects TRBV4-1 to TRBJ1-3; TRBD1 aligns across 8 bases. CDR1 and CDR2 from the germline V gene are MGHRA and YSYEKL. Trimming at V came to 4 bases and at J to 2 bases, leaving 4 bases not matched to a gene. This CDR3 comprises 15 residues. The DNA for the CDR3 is TGCGCCAGCAGCCCGGGACAGGCGGCTGGAAACACCATATATTTT. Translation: CASSPGQAAGNTIYF.

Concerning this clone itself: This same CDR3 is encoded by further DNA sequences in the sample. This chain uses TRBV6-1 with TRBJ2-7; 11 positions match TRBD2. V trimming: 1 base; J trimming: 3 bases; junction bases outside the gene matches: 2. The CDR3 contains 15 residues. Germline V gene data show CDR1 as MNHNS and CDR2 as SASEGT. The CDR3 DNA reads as TGTGCCAGCAGTGAAGGACTAGCGGGGAGCTACGAGCAGTACTTC. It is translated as CASSEGLAGSYEQYF.

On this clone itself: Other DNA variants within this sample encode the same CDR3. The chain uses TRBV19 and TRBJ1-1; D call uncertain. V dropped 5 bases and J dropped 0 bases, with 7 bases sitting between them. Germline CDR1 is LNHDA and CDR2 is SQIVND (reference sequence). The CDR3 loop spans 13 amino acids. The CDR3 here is CASSPEMNTEAFF. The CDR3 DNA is TGTGCCAGTAGTCCCGAGATGAACACTGAAGCTTTCTTT.

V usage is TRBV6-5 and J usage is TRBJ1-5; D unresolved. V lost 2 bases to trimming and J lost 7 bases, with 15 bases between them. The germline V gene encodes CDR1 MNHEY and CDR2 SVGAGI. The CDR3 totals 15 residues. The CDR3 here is CASSYNPSSGQPQHF. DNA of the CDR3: TGTGCCAGCAGTTACAACCCCTCGAGCGGCCAGCCCCAGCATTTT.

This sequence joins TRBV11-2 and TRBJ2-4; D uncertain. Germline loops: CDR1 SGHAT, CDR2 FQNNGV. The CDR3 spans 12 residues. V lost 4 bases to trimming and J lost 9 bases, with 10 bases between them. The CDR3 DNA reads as TGTGCCAGCAGCTCCCCCTCGAGCATTCAGTACTTC. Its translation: CASSSPSSIQYF. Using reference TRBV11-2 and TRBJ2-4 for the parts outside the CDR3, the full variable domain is EAGVAQSPRYKIIEKRQSVAFWCNPISGHATLYWYQQILGQGPKLLIQFQNNGVVDDSQLPKDRFSAERLKGVDSTLKIQPAKLEDSAVYLCASSSPSSIQYFGAGTRLSVL.

The CDR3 loop reads CATSGMGGPAWPQSSTDTQYF. The CDR3 DNA follows: TGTGCCACCAGCGGGATGGGGGGACCGGCGTGGCCTCAATCTAGCACAGATACGCAGTATTTT. The chain employs TRBV15 and TRBJ2-3, with D possibly matching TRBD2 (6 bases). This CDR3 has 21 amino acids. Trimming took 5 bases from V and 0 from J, leaving 30 bases between them. Germline V gene sequence: CDR1 LNHNV, CDR2 YYDKDF (reference sequence).

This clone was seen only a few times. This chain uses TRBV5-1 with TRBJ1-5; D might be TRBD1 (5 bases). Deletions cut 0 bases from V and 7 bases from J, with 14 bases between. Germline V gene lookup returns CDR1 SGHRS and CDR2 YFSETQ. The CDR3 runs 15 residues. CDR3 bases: TGCGCCAGCAGCTTGGGGGGCAGGCACGAGCAGCCCCAGCATTTT. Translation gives CASSLGGRHEQPQHF.

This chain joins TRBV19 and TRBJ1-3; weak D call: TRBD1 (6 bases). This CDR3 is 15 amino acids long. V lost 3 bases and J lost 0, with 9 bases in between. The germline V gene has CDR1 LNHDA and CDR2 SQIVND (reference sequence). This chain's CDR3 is CASSMGHNSGNTIYF. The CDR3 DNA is TGTGCCAGTAGTATGGGACACAACTCTGGAAACACCATATATTTT.

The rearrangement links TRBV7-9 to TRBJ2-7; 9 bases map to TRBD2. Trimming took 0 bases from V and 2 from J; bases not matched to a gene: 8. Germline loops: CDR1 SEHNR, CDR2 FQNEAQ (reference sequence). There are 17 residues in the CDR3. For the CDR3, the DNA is TGTGCCAGCAGCTTAGCGCGAGGACTAGCGATAACCTACGAGCAGTACTTC. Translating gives CASSLARGLAITYEQYF.

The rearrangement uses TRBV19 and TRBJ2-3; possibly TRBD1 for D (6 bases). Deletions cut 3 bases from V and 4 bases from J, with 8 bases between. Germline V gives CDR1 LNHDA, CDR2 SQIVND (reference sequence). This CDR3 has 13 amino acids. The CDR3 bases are TGTGCCAGTAGTATCCAGGGGCCAGATACGCAGTATTTT. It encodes CASSIQGPDTQYF. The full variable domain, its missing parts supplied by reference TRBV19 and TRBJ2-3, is DGGITQSPKYLFRKEGQNVTLSCEQNLNHDAMYWYRQDPGQGLRLIYYSQIVNDFQKGDIAEGYSVSREKKESFPLTVTSAQKNPTAFYLCASSIQGPDTQYFGPGTRLTVL.

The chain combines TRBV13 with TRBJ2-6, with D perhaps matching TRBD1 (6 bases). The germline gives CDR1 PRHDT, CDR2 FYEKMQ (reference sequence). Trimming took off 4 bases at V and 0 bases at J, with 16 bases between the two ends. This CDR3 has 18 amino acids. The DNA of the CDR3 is TGTGCCAGCAGCTCCTTAACAGGGATGGTCTCTGGGGCCAACGTCCTGACTTTC. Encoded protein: CASSSLTGMVSGANVLTF.

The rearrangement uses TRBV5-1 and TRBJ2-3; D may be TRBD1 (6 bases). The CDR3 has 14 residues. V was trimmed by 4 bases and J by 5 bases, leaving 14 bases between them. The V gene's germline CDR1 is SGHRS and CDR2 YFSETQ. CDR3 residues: CASSIDRPGDTQYF. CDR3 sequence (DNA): TGCGCCAGCAGCATCGACAGGCCAGGAGATACGCAGTATTTT.

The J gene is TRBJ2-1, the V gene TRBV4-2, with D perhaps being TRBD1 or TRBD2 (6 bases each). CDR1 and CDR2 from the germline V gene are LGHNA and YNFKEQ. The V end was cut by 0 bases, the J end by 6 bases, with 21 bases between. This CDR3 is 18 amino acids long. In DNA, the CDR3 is TGTGCCAGCAGCCAAGATTCAATAGGGGGGCTTCGGCGCAATGAGCAGTTCTTC. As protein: CASSQDSIGGLRRNEQFF.

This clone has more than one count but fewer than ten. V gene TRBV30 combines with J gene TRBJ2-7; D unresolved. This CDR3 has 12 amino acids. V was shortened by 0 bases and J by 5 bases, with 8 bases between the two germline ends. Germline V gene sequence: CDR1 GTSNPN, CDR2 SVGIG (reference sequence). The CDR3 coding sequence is TGTGCCTGGAGTGTACGGACCGACGAGCAGTACTTC. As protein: CAWSVRTDEQYF.

As DNA, the CDR3 is TGTGCCAGCAGCGTAGAGGGGGGCCCCTACGAGCAGTACTTC. As protein: CASSVEGGPYEQYF. This chain connects TRBV9 to TRBJ2-7; D possibly uses TRBD1 or TRBD2 (6 bases each). The CDR3 loop spans 14 amino acids. The germline V and J ends were trimmed by 0 bases and 2 bases, with 9 bases remaining between them. Germline CDR1 is SGDLS and CDR2 is YYNGEE. The variable domain in full, completed from reference TRBV9 and TRBJ2-7, reads DSGVTQTPKHLITATGQRVTLRCSPRSGDLSVYWYQQSLDQGLQFLIQYYNGEERAKGNILERFSAQQFPDLHSELNLSSLELGDSALYFCASSVEGGPYEQYFGPGTRLTVT.

For the CDR3, the DNA is TGTGCCAGCAGTCCTCGGGGGCTATCTGAGCAGTTCTTC. Translation: CASSPRGLSEQFF. The chain couples TRBV6-5 to TRBJ2-1; possibly TRBD1 or TRBD2 for D (6 bases each). CDR3 length equals 13 residues. V shed 5 bases and J shed 9 bases, with 14 bases lying between them. The germline gives CDR1 MNHEY, CDR2 SVGAGI.

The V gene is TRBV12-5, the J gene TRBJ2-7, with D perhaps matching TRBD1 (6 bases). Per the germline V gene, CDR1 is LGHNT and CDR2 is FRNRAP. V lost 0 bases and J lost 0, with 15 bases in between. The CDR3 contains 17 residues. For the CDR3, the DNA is TGTGCTAGTGGTTTGGTACTGGGGGCAGACCCCTCCTACGAGCAGTACTTC. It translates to CASGLVLGADPSYEQYF.

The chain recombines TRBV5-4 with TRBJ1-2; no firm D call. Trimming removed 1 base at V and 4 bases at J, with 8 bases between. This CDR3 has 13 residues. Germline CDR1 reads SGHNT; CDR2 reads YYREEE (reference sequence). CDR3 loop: CASSLQAFYGYTF. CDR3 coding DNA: TGTGCCAGCAGCTTGCAGGCCTTCTATGGCTACACCTTC.

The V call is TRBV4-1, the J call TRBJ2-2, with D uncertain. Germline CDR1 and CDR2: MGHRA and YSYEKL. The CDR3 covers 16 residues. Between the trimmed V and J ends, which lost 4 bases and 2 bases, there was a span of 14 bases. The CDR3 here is CASSPLGKGNTGELFF. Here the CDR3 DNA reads TGCGCCAGCAGCCCCCTAGGGAAGGGCAACACCGGGGAGCTGTTTTTT.

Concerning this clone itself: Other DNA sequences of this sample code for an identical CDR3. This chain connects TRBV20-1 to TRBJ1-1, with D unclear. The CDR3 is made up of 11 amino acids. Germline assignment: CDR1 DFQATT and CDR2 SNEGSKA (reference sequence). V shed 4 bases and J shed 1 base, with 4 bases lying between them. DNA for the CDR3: TGCAGTGCTACGGGGAACACTGAAGCTTTCTTT. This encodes CSATGNTEAFF.

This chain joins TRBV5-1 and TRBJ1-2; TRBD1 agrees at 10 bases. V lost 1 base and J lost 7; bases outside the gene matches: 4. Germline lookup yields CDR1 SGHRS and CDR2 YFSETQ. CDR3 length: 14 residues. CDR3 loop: CASSLSGQGSGYTF. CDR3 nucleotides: TGCGCCAGCAGCTTGTCGGGACAGGGGTCTGGCTACACCTTC.

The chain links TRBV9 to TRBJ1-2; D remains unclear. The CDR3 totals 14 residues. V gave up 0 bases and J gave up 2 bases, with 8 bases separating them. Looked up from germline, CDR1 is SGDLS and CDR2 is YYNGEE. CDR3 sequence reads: CASSVGAENYGYTF. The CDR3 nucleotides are TGTGCCAGCAGCGTAGGGGCAGAGAACTATGGCTACACCTTC.

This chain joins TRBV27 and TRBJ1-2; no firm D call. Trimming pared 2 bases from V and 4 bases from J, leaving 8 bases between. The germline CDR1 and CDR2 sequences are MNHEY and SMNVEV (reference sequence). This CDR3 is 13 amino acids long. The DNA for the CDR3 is TGTGCCAGCAGTTTAGGTCGGTTCTATGGCTACACCTTC. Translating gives CASSLGRFYGYTF.